Presented here are 11 T cell receptor beta chains from one specimen sequenced in a study of blood T cell repertoires in COVID-19. TCRdb keeps only in-frame clones here, not all; method: immunoSEQ multiplex PCR. The data contain some 48,000 clones, about 88% of them seen just once; the ten biggest clones take up over 40%. The sequenced sample was peripheral blood. The receptors originated from a human donor in a cohort sampled during active COVID-19.

In this sample, this clone turned up once. The chain couples TRBV10-1 to TRBJ2-3; TRBD2 aligns across 7 bases. This CDR3 spans 16 amino acids. Germline V gene sequence: CDR1 WNHNN, CDR2 SYGVQD (reference sequence). The V gene end was trimmed by 5 bases and the J gene end by 1 base; junction bases not matched to a gene: 9. CDR3 amino acids: CASSTLAGGGTDTQYF. In nucleotides, the CDR3 is TGCGCCAGCAGTACCTTAGCGGGCGGGGGCACAGATACGCAGTATTTT.

The chain combines TRBV28 with TRBJ1-6; D perhaps matches TRBD1 (6 bases). The V end was cut by 5 bases, the J end by 5 bases, with 10 bases between. The CDR3 spans 14 residues. Germline V lookup: CDR1 MDHEN, CDR2 SYDVKM. CDR3 amino acids: CASSLRDNNSPLHF. In DNA form, the CDR3 reads TGTGCCAGCAGTCTCCGGGACAATAATTCACCCCTCCACTTT.

This chain links TRBV5-5 with TRBJ2-2; 9 nucleotides match TRBD1. The V gene's germline CDR1 is SGHKS and CDR2 YYEKEE (reference sequence). V was pared by 0 bases and J by 6 bases, with 15 bases of the junction left unmatched. The CDR3 has 19 residues. CDR3 bases: TGTGCCAGCAGCTTGGGGGAAGTCTCCGGGACAGGGTATCCCGGGGAGCTGTTTTTT. Amino acid sequence: CASSLGEVSGTGYPGELFF.

The V gene is TRBV5-1, the J gene TRBJ2-1, with unresolved D. CDR1 and CDR2 from the germline V gene are SGHRS and YFSETQ. The CDR3 loop spans 13 amino acids. Trimming took off 3 bases at V and 9 bases at J, with 13 bases between the two ends. The CDR3 is CASSSPDSFEQFF. CDR3 in DNA: TGCGCCAGCAGCTCTCCAGACTCATTTGAGCAGTTCTTC.

This clone has a single count. V gene TRBV6-5 combines with J gene TRBJ2-5, with a tentative D call TRBD2 (6 bases). V was trimmed by 0 bases and J by 2 bases, leaving 10 bases between them. The germline gives CDR1 MNHEY, CDR2 SVGAGI. CDR3 length equals 15 residues. The CDR3 protein is CASSYSGGLQETQYF. DNA of the CDR3: TGTGCCAGCAGTTACTCTGGGGGGTTACAAGAGACCCAGTACTTC.

The CDR3 is CASKASGVLDTQYF. The CDR3 coding sequence is TGTGCCAGCAAGGCTAGCGGGGTTTTAGATACGCAGTATTTT. V usage is TRBV6-6 and J usage is TRBJ2-3; TRBD2 matches at 9 bases. V lost 7 bases and J lost 5; bases outside the gene matches: 7. The CDR3 is 14 amino acids. CDR1 and CDR2 from the germline V gene are MNHNY and SVGAGI (reference sequence).

This sequence joins TRBV30 and TRBJ2-7; TRBD1 matches 7 bases. Germline CDR1 is GTSNPN and CDR2 is SVGIG (reference sequence). V shed 3 bases and J 6 bases; nucleotides not matched to a gene: 14. This CDR3 has 15 residues. CDR3 sequence: CAWSSRGPGYLEQYF. In nucleotides, the CDR3 is TGTGCCTGGAGCTCAAGGGGGCCAGGGTACCTCGAGCAGTACTTC.

J is TRBJ2-7 and V is TRBV11-2; tentatively, D is TRBD2 (6 bases). Germline assignment: CDR1 SGHAT and CDR2 FQNNGV. The CDR3 runs to 15 residues. V shed 4 bases and J shed 6 bases, with 19 bases lying between them. The CDR3 DNA is TGTGCCAGCAGCTCGATCGGGACGGGGGTAGGCGAGCAGTACGTC. The encoded protein is CASSSIGTGVGEQYV.

V gene TRBV4-3 combines with J gene TRBJ1-6; D is ambiguous. Germline-derived CDR1 and CDR2 are LGHNA and YSLEER. V was shortened by 2 bases and J by 8 bases, with 10 bases between the two germline ends. This CDR3 is 14 amino acids long. CDR3 nucleotides: TGCGCCAGCAGCCAAAACCGCGGGGATTCACCCCTCCACTTT. Protein product: CASSQNRGDSPLHF.

The chain uses TRBV11-3 and TRBJ2-3, with D perhaps TRBD2 (5 bases). This CDR3 has 14 amino acids. Germline V lookup: CDR1 SGHNT, CDR2 YENEEA. V dropped 2 bases and J dropped 2 bases, with 8 bases sitting between them. The CDR3 DNA follows: TGTGCCAGCAGCTTAACTAGAGACACAGATACGCAGTATTTT. Encoded protein: CASSLTRDTDTQYF.

This clone was detected once. V is TRBV7-9 and J is TRBJ2-2, with a tentative D call TRBD2 (6 bases). The CDR3 consists of 14 residues. V dropped 5 bases and J dropped 8 bases, with 15 bases sitting between them. Germline CDR1 is SEHNR and CDR2 is FQNEAQ (reference sequence). For the CDR3, the DNA is TGTGCCAGCAGCCGGGACTGGGAACAAGGGGAGCTGTTTTTT. It translates to CASSRDWEQGELFF.